This T cell receptor (beta chain) was identified during a study of CD4 T cells in relation to SARS-CoV-2 and coronaviruses. Unexposed donor CD4+ T cells date from about 2011-2019, before the COVID-19 pandemic. V dropped 4 bases and J dropped 6; count of bases not matched to a gene: 6. CDR1 SGHRS and CDR2 YFSETQ come from the germline V gene. This CDR3 is built from 13 residues. Sequencing was performed with immunoSEQ multiplex PCR; in TCRdb, only in-frame clones are kept and a portion is missing. The repertoire holds about 65,000 clones, 85% to 90% seen once, with 1.5% to 2% in the top ten. The specimen sequenced was memory CD4+ T cells from PBMCs. The source is a human donor in good health. V usage is TRBV5-1 and J usage is TRBJ1-2; 7 bases are shared with TRBD1. DNA of the CDR3: TGCGCCAGCAGCCCTCAGGGGGGCGATGGCTACACCTTC. It specifies CASSPQGGDGYTF.